The 26 T cell receptor beta chains in this list originate from one sample, sequenced in a study of blood T cell repertoires in COVID-19. Sequenced by immunoSEQ multiplex PCR; TCRdb stores in-frame clones only, minus some. The table records 140,000 to 150,000 clones, approximately 80% of them present only once. The sample taken for sequencing was peripheral blood. The source is a woman aged 55-70 years with acute or convalescent COVID-19.

The chain couples TRBV28 to TRBJ2-1; 11 positions match TRBD2. Germline V gives CDR1 MDHEN, CDR2 SYDVKM. J lost 5 bases, V lost 8 bases, and 11 bases had no gene match. This CDR3 region has 16 residues. CDR3 bases: TGTGCCAGCTCTAATAGCGGGAGGGCCAGGCACAATGAGCAGTTCTTC. Amino acids: CASSNSGRARHNEQFF.

This chain links TRBV7-9 with TRBJ2-2; TRBD1 aligns across 10 bases. This CDR3 spans 15 amino acids. Germline values: CDR1 SEHNR, CDR2 FQNEAQ (reference sequence). J was trimmed by 3 bases and V by 5 bases; bases with no gene match: 3. The CDR3 protein is CASSRGQGDTGELFF. CDR3 sequence (DNA): TGTGCCAGCAGCCGCGGACAGGGGGACACCGGGGAGCTGTTTTTT.

This clone was seen only once. The chain uses TRBV4-2 and TRBJ2-1, with TRBD2 identical over 10 bases. Looked up from germline, CDR1 is LGHNA and CDR2 is YNFKEQ. V was pared by 1 base and J by 10 bases, with 4 bases of the junction left unmatched. This CDR3 region has 14 residues. CDR3 DNA: TGTGCCAGCAGCCAAGGACTAGCGGGTGACGAGCAGTTCTTC. The encoded protein is CASSQGLAGDEQFF.

V gene TRBV5-1 combines with J gene TRBJ2-5; a possible D gene is TRBD2 (6 bases). The CDR3 length is 14 residues. Germline V gives CDR1 SGHRS, CDR2 YFSETQ. The V gene lost 5 bases and the J gene lost 2 bases, with 13 bases spanning the gap. CDR3 sequence reads: CASRPPGTQETQYF. The CDR3 region has the DNA TGCGCCAGCAGGCCACCAGGGACTCAAGAGACCCAGTACTTC.

Remarks on this clone: At the DNA level, this CDR3 is encoded by other sequences in the same sample as well. The V call is TRBV28, the J call TRBJ1-1, with a tentative D call TRBD1 (5 bases). The V end lost 2 bases, the J end lost 7 bases, and 8 bases lay between the germline ends. The length of the CDR3 is 12 residues. The V gene's germline CDR1 is MDHEN and CDR2 SYDVKM. The CDR3 DNA follows: TGTGCCAGCAGTTTACTCCAGGGTGAAGCTTTCTTT. Amino acid sequence: CASSLLQGEAFF.

V gene TRBV6-5 combines with J gene TRBJ2-1, with D perhaps TRBD2 (5 bases). Germline CDR1 is MNHEY and CDR2 is SVGAGI. The V and J ends lost 2 bases and 4 bases respectively, with 15 bases between them. The CDR3 has 16 amino acids. Written as DNA, the CDR3 is TGTGCCAGCAGTTACACAAGGACTTGGCCATACAATGAGCAGTTCTTC. This sequence encodes CASSYTRTWPYNEQFF.

The chain combines TRBV2 with TRBJ2-5; D possibly corresponds to TRBD1 (6 bases). Trimming pared 0 bases from V and 4 bases from J, leaving 9 bases between. CDR1 is SNHLY and CDR2 is FYNNEI in the germline V gene. The CDR3 sequence is 14 residues long. CDR3 bases: TGTGCCAGCAGTGAAGCGGACAGAGGAGAGACCCAGTACTTC. Amino acid sequence: CASSEADRGETQYF.

This chain links TRBV9 with TRBJ2-1; 8 bases are a match to TRBD2. This CDR3 is built from 15 residues. Per the germline V gene, CDR1 is SGDLS and CDR2 is YYNGEE. J was trimmed by 3 bases and V by 3 bases; bases with no gene match: 5. DNA of the CDR3: TGTGCCAGCAGCGGATCCGGGACTAGCTACAATGAGCAGTTCTTC. It translates to CASSGSGTSYNEQFF.

The chain combines TRBV30 with TRBJ2-1; D perhaps matches TRBD1 (5 bases). Germline V CDR1 and CDR2: GTSNPN, SVGIG (reference sequence). V lost 3 bases, J lost 9 bases, and 9 bases lay in between. This CDR3 is 11 amino acids long. CDR3 coding DNA: TGTGCCTGGAGCCGAAGGGGTGAGCAGTTCTTC. It yields the protein CAWSRRGEQFF.

This chain links TRBV24-1 with TRBJ2-1; TRBD1 matches at 8 bases. J was trimmed by 4 bases and V by 7 bases; bases with no gene match: 11. CDR3 size: 16 residues. Germline V gene sequence: CDR1 KGHDR, CDR2 SFDVKD. The CDR3 nucleotides read TGTGCCACCAGCGAGGACAGGGAGGAATGGTACAATGAGCAGTTCTTC. Translation gives CATSEDREEWYNEQFF.

The rearrangement joins TRBV7-9 to TRBJ2-1, with 7 nucleotides matching TRBD2. This CDR3 comprises 15 residues. V was pared by 3 bases and J by 7 bases, with 9 bases of the junction left unmatched. Germline V gives CDR1 SEHNR, CDR2 FQNEAQ (reference sequence). This CDR3 reads CASSFGGSGSNEQFF. In nucleotides, the CDR3 is TGTGCCAGCAGCTTCGGCGGGAGTGGTAGTAATGAGCAGTTCTTC.

This clone has only a few counts. The V and J genes are TRBV5-6 and TRBJ2-3, with D maybe TRBD2 (5 bases). Between the trimmed V and J ends, which lost 4 bases and 0 bases, there was a span of 15 bases. The CDR3 spans 16 residues. Germline V gives CDR1 SGHDT, CDR2 YYEEEE. The CDR3 nucleotides are TGTGCCAGCAGCAAACTAGGATCCTCTAGCACAGATACGCAGTATTTT. This sequence encodes CASSKLGSSSTDTQYF.

The V call is TRBV19, the J call TRBJ2-2; 7 bases map to TRBD2. Germline V gene lookup returns CDR1 LNHDA and CDR2 SQIVND (reference sequence). CDR3 size: 15 residues. V gave up 7 bases and J gave up 6 bases; unmatched junction bases: 11. The CDR3 sequence: CASISSGGVSGELFF. The CDR3 region has the DNA TGTGCCAGTATCTCTTCGGGAGGAGTCTCCGGGGAGCTGTTTTTT.

The chain links TRBV5-1 to TRBJ2-1; 8 bases map to TRBD1. Germline V gene data show CDR1 as SGHRS and CDR2 as YFSETQ. J gave up 8 bases and V 4 bases, and 11 bases lay outside the gene matches. The CDR3 has 15 residues. The CDR3 region is CASSQDRVGWDEQFF. The CDR3 DNA reads as TGCGCCAGCAGCCAGGACAGGGTGGGGTGGGATGAGCAGTTCTTC.

The V call is TRBV2, the J call TRBJ1-4; TRBD1 aligns across 11 bases. The V gene end was trimmed by 8 bases and the J gene end by 8 bases; junction bases not matched to a gene: 7. This CDR3 comprises 14 residues. Germline CDR1 SNHLY, CDR2 FYNNEI. CDR3 sequence: CASLTGTGGEKLFF. The CDR3 nucleotides read TGTGCCAGCCTTACCGGGACAGGGGGAGAAAAACTGTTTTTT.

The chain links TRBV2 to TRBJ2-7, with D possibly matching TRBD1 (8 bases). Per the germline V gene, CDR1 is SNHLY and CDR2 is FYNNEI. This CDR3 is built from 15 residues. V lost 6 bases to trimming and J lost 2 bases, with 17 bases between them. The DNA for the CDR3 is TGTGCCAGCAGGGGGGGGCCGGGACAGGCCTACGAGCAGTACTTC. Amino acid sequence: CASRGGPGQAYEQYF.

The rearrangement links TRBV6-1 to TRBJ1-4, with a weak D call TRBD1 (6 bases). This CDR3 has 15 amino acids. Trimming cost V 2 bases and J 5 bases, with 12 bases left between them. From germline, CDR1 is MNHNS and CDR2 SASEGT. The CDR3 reads CASSEIWGQNEKLFF. The CDR3 DNA is TGTGCCAGCAGTGAAATCTGGGGGCAGAATGAAAAACTGTTTTTT.

A few counts support this clone. The chain joins TRBV30 to TRBJ1-6, with D perhaps matching TRBD1 (5 bases). Trimming pared 2 bases from V and 7 bases from J, leaving 9 bases between. Germline V gene lookup returns CDR1 GTSNPN and CDR2 SVGIG (reference sequence). The CDR3 spans 13 residues. The CDR3: CAWSTRENSPLHF. The CDR3, as DNA: TGTGCCTGGAGTACCAGGGAAAATTCACCCCTCCACTTT.

This clone was observed once. J is TRBJ1-1 and V is TRBV19, with a tentative D call TRBD1 (6 bases). V lost 7 bases to trimming and J lost 1 base, with 13 bases between them. This CDR3 has 14 amino acids. Germline CDR1 and CDR2: LNHDA and SQIVND (reference sequence). CDR3 in amino acids: CASTLQGKNTEAFF. CDR3 DNA: TGTGCCAGTACCTTACAGGGCAAGAACACTGAAGCTTTCTTT.

The chain combines TRBV18 with TRBJ1-5, with D uncertain. The CDR3 extends over 15 amino acids. Looked up from germline, CDR1 is KGHSH and CDR2 is LQKENI. Between the trimmed V and J ends, which lost 1 base and 0 bases, there was a span of 7 bases. CDR3 in DNA: TGTGCCAGCTCACCACGGCCTTATAGCAATCAGCCCCAGCATTTT. It translates to CASSPRPYSNQPQHF.

This clone was counted only a few times. J is TRBJ1-2 and V is TRBV5-1, with D possibly matching TRBD1 (6 bases). Germline V gives CDR1 SGHRS, CDR2 YFSETQ. V gave up 0 bases and J gave up 5 bases, with 8 bases separating them. This CDR3 has 13 residues. The CDR3 loop reads CASSLDRAYGYTF. The CDR3 DNA follows: TGCGCCAGCAGCTTGGACAGGGCGTATGGCTACACCTTC.

This clone was picked up one time. V gene TRBV7-6 combines with J gene TRBJ2-1; the D gene is possibly TRBD2 (6 bases). Germline CDR1 and CDR2: SGHVS and FNYEAQ. With 3 bases removed from V and 9 bases from J, the gap between germline ends came to 18 bases. CDR3 size: 15 residues. The CDR3 DNA is TGTGCCAGCAGCTTGGGGGGACTCCTAGCTACTGAGCAGTTCTTC. Its protein product is CASSLGGLLATEQFF.

The chain employs TRBV3-1 (or the pseudogene TRBV3-2) and TRBJ1-4; tentative D call: TRBD1 (5 bases). The CDR3 runs 18 residues. Germline CDR1 is LGHDT and CDR2 is YNNKEL (reference sequence). V was cut by 1 base and J by 1 base, with 16 bases left in between. CDR3 DNA sequence: TGTGCCAGCAGCCAAGGTATTAGGGGCTCAGAAACTAATGAAAAACTGTTTTTT. It translates to CASSQGIRGSETNEKLFF.

This rearrangement joins TRBV7-9 to TRBJ2-7; D possibly corresponds to TRBD1 (5 bases). The CDR3 has 14 amino acids. The germline V and J ends were trimmed by 1 base and 4 bases, with 11 bases remaining between them. The germline V gene has CDR1 SEHNR and CDR2 FQNEAQ (reference sequence). This chain's CDR3 is CASSLVPDSYEQYF. In nucleotides, the CDR3 is TGTGCCAGCAGCTTAGTCCCTGACAGTTACGAGCAGTACTTC.

This clone occurred a few times. The chain employs TRBV5-4 and TRBJ2-7; TRBD1 matches 9 bases. The germline gives CDR1 SGHNT, CDR2 YYREEE (reference sequence). This CDR3 comprises 16 residues. J gave up 2 bases and V 3 bases, and 9 bases lay outside the gene matches. The CDR3 protein is CASSSGRRDRAYEQYF. The CDR3 DNA sequence: TGTGCCAGCAGCTCGGGGCGCCGGGACAGGGCCTACGAGCAGTACTTC.

This clone was recorded a few times. The CDR3 DNA follows: TGTGCCAGCACCCTGGGGGAAATATGGGGACAGGGGAACACTGAAGCTTTCTTT. Protein: CASTLGEIWGQGNTEAFF. The gene calls are TRBV11-2 and TRBJ1-1, with 9 positions matching TRBD1. V lost 7 bases to trimming and J lost 1 base; unmatched junction nucleotides: 16. CDR1 SGHAT and CDR2 FQNNGV come from the germline V gene. The CDR3 covers 18 residues.